The 3 T cell receptor beta chains below come from one sample, sequenced in a study of PD-1 blockade in classical Hodgkin lymphoma. This table comes from immunoSEQ multiplex PCR, and its TCRdb copy is limited to in-frame clones, with some not included. The sample carries 35,000 to 55,000 clones, around 72% recorded once. Autologous stem cell transplantation was followed by relapse in every patient, and brentuximab vedotin exposure varied. Sequences were derived from peripheral blood mononuclear cells (PBMCs), sampled before the second cycle of nivolumab. The receptors originated from a human donor with classical Hodgkin lymphoma.

V usage is TRBV21-1 and J usage is TRBJ1-4; the D call of TRBD1 is as the table states it, not checked on the DNA. TRBV21-1 is classified as a pseudogene. The CDR3 is 18 amino acids. CDR3 in amino acids: CASSTRDRGRSTREKLFF. CDR3 nucleotides: TGTGCCAGCAGCACACGGGACAGGGGGCGGAGTACTCGGGAAAAACTGTTTTTT.

This clone was counted once. The chain uses TRBV5-1 and TRBJ1-2; a weak D match, TRBD1 (6 bases). This CDR3 comprises 12 residues. Trimming shortened V by 4 bases and J by 2 bases, and 6 bases separated the two germline ends. The germline gives CDR1 SGHRS, CDR2 YFSETQ. CDR3 amino acids: CASSGQNYGYTF. In DNA form, the CDR3 reads TGCGCCAGCAGCGGACAGAACTATGGCTACACCTTC.

This sequence joins TRBV30 and TRBJ2-7; D unclear. Looked up from germline, CDR1 is GTSNPN and CDR2 is SVGIG (reference sequence). CDR3 length equals 12 residues. Deletions cut 7 bases from V and 2 bases from J, with 12 bases between. CDR3 loop: CASTAGTYEQYF. In DNA, the CDR3 is TGTGCCTCCACGGCAGGTACCTACGAGCAGTACTTC. Full variable domain (rest looked up from reference TRBV30 and TRBJ2-7): SQTIHQWPATLVQPVGSPLSLECTVEGTSNPNLYWYRQAAGRGLQLLFYSVGIGQISSEVPQNLSASRPQDRQFILSSKKLLLSDSGFYLCASTAGTYEQYFGPGTRLTVT.